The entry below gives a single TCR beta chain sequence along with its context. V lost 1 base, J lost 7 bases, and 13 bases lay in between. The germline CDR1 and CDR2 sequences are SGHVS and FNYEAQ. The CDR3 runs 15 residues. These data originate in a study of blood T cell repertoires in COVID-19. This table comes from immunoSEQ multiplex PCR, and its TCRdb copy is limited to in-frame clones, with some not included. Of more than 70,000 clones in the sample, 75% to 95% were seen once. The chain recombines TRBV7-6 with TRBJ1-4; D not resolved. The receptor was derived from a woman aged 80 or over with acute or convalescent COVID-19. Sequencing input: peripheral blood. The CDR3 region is CASSLGNGVPEKLFF. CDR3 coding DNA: TGTGCCAGCAGCTTAGGAAACGGGGTTCCTGAAAAACTGTTTTTT. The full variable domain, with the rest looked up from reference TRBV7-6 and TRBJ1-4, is GAGVSQSPRYKVTKRGQDVALRCDPISGHVSLYWYRQALGQGPEFLTYFNYEAQQDKSGLPNDRFSAERPEGSISTLTIQRTEQRDSAMYRCASSLGNGVPEKLFFGSGTQLSVL.